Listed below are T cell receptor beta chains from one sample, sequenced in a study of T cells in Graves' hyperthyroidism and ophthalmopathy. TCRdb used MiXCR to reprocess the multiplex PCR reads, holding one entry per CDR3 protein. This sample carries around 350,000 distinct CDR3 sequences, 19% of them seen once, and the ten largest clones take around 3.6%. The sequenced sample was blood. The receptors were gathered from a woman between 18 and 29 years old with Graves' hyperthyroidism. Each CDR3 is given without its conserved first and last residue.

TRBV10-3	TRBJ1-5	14	AISETAGGGTQPQH
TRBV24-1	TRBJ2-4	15	ATSKPPGWLAKNIQY
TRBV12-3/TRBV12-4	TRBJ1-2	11	ASRARAGSGYT
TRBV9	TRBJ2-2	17	ASSGGGHIRNWGTGELF
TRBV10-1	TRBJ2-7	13	ASSDPGTGHYEQY
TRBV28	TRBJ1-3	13	ASSVQPSSGNTIY
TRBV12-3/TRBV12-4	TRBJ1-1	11	ASSLGVSPEAF
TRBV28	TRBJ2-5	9	ASLERAGMH
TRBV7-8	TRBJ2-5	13	ASSWRLAGRETQY
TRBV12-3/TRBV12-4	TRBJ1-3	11	ASTEGLSGTIY
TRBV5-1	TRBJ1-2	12	ASSLDSRDYGYT
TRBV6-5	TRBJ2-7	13	ASSWAGANTYEQY
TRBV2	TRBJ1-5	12	ASSESGRGQPQH
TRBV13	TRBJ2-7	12	ASSWKDRGYEQY
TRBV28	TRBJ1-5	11	ASGRDSNQPQH
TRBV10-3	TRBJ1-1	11	AISLEGATEAF
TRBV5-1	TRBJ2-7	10	ASSLVADEQY
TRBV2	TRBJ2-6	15	ASSAGEGFSGANVLT
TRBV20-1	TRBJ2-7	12	SAKLAPSSYEQY
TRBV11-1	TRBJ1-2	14	ASRLSGQGQFYGYT